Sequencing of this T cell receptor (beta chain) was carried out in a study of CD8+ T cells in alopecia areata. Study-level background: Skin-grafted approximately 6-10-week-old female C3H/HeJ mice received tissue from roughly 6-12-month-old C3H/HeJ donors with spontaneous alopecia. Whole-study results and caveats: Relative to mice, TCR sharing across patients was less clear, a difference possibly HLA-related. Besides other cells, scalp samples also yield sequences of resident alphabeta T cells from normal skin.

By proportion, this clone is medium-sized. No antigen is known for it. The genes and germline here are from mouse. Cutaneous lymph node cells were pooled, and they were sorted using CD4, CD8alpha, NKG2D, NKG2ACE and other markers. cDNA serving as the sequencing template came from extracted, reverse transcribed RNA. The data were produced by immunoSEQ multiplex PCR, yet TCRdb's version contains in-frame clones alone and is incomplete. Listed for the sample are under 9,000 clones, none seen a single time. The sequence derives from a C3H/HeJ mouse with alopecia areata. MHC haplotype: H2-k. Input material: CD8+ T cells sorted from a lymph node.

CDR3 bases read: TGCACCTGCAGTGCAGCCCGGACAGGGAGGAACTCC. This sequence encodes CTCSAARTGRNS. From start to end, the CDR3 is CTCSAARTGRNSDYTF. The chain links TRBV1 to TRBJ1-2; 8 bases agree with TRBD1. The read stops 4 residues short of the end of the CDR3; the missing end is completed from the germline J gene. Germline V CDR1 and CDR2: NSQYPW, LRSPGD (reference sequence). There are 16 residues in the CDR3. V lost 1 base to trimming and J lost 2 bases; unmatched junction nucleotides: 6.